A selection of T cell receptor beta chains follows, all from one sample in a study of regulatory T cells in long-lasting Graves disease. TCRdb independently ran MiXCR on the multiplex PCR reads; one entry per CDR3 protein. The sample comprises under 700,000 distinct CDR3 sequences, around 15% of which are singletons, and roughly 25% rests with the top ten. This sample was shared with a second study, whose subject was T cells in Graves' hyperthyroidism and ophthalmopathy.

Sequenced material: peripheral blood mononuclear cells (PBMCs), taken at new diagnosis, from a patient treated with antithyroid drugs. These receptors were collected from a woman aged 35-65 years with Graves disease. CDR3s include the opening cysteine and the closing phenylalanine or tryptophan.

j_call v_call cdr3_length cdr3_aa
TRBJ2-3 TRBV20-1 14 CSARLGVSTDTQYF
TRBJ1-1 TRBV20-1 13 CSAQDSRGTEAFF
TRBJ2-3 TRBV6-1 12 CASSQGTKAQYF
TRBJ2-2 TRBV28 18 CASFRDRGYQTNTGELFF
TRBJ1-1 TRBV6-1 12 CASSTGVSKAFF
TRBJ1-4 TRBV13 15 CASSPGPRGNEKLFF
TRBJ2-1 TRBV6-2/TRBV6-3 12 CASSDTWNGQFF
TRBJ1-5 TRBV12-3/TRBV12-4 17 CASSLGDRGSGNQPQHF
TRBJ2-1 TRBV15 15 CATSRAGADYDEQFF
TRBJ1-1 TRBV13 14 CASSIPTEADEAFF
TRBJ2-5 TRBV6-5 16 CASGYSGSGDLISQYF
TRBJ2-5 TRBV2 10 CASIRETQYF
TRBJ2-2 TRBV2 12 CASSEGAGELFF
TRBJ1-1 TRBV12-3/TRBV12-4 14 CASSPRLGNTEAFF
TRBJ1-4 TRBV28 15 CASSLFGGWGEKLFF
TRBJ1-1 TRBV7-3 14 CASSPFGGNTEAFF
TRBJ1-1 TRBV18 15 CASSPTGNEDTEAFF
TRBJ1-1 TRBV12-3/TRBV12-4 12 CASTQTNTEAFF
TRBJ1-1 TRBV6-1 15 CASSVYLVGNTEAFF
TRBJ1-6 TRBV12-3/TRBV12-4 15 CASSRGPVSDSPLHF
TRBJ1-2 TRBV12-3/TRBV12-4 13 CTSSFGPQGGYTF
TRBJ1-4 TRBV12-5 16 CASGLVLGHSNEKLFF
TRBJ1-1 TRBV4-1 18 CASSQYVTGVLRRAEAFF
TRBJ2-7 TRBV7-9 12 CATSGDGYEQYF
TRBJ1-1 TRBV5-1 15 CASGKQGTVNTEAFF
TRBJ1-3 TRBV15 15 CATSRDAVSGNTIYF
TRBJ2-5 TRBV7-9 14 CASSSSGLMETQYF
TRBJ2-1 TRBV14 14 CASSQVWGYNEQFF
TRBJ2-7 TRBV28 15 CASSLGTAFSYEQYF
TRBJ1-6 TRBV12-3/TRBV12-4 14 CASSLSGAYSPLHF
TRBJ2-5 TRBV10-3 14 CAISEHGGQETQYF
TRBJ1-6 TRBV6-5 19 CASSYSFPLRSSYNSPLHF
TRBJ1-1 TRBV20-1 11 CSADRDAEAFF
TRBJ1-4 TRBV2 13 CASSKGLFEKLFF
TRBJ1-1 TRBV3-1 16 CASSHGNQAWRTEAFF
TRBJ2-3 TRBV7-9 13 CASSSPPTDTQYF
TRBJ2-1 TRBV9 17 CASSQTLGGGRYNEQFF
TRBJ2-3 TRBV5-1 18 CASSLVPSSRYGTDTQYF
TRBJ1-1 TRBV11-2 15 CASSQFEGMNIEAFF
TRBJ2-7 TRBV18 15 CASSRMGTSELGQYF
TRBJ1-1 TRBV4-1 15 CASSQGRTDNTEAFF
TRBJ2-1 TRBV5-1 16 CASSLVARSSYNEQFF
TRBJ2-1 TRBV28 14 CASSLPPLNNEQFF
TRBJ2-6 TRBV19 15 CASPTARDGADVLTF
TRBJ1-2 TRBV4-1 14 CASSQDQGDYGYTF
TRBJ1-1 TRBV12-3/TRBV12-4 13 CASSESMNTEAFF
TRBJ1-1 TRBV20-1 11 CSARVNTEAFF
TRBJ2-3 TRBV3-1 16 CASSQGLAGGSDTQYF
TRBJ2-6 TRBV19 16 CASSAETVSGANVLTF
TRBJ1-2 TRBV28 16 CASSFSPGQGYYGYTF